This entry lists 3 T cell receptor beta chains sequenced from one sample in a study of T cells after yellow fever vaccination. TCRdb processed the 5' RACE reads anew with MiXCR; each CDR3 protein has one entry. The repertoire holds about 580,000 distinct CDR3 sequences, about 17% seen once, with 17% in the top ten. The source was PBMCs, collected less than 6 days after the first yellow fever vaccination. The receptor set was obtained from a man between 18 and 29 years old who received the YFV17D yellow fever vaccine.

This clonotype has more than one count but fewer than ten. J is TRBJ1-4 and V is TRBV6-2 or TRBV6-3; weak D call: TRBD1 (6 bases). The V gene lost 4 bases and the J gene lost 8 bases, with 11 bases spanning the gap. Germline CDR1 MNHEY, CDR2 SVGEGT. The CDR3 is 13 amino acids. The CDR3 region is CASSSGQREKLFF. As DNA, the CDR3 is TGTGCCAGCAGTTCCGGACAGAGAGAAAAACTGTTTTTT.

The sample holds a few counts of this clonotype. The genes are TRBV18 and TRBJ1-1; D not resolved. V lost 1 base to trimming and J lost 8 bases, with 20 bases between them. The CDR3 contains 16 residues. The germline V gene has CDR1 KGHSH and CDR2 LQKENI. CDR3 sequence: CASSPRGGTTPSEAFF. The CDR3 bases are TGTGCCAGCTCACCACGAGGCGGCACCACCCCCTCCGAAGCTTTCTTT.

V is TRBV9 and J is TRBJ2-2; a possible D gene is TRBD2 (6 bases). CDR3 size: 16 residues. Germline CDR1 and CDR2: SGDLS and YYNGEE. Between the trimmed V and J ends, which lost 1 base and 3 bases, there was a span of 13 bases. The CDR3 loop is CASSVLEGLYTGELFF. CDR3 DNA sequence: TGTGCCAGCAGCGTATTGGAGGGGCTCTACACCGGGGAGCTGTTTTTT.